This T cell receptor (beta chain) comes out of a study of regulatory T cells in long-lasting Graves disease. Arm-PCR of CDR3 regions and iRepertoire HTBI primers were the basis on which TCR beta libraries were built. TCRdb re-derived calls from the multiplex PCR reads in MiXCR, one entry per CDR3 protein. The data show hundreds of thousands of distinct CDR3 sequences, with 16% seen just once and 15% to 20% held by the top ten. As to time point: newly diagnosed GD, antithyroid drugs for less than 3 months. The TCR library was prepared using RNA isolated from PBMCs. Looked up from germline, CDR1 is SGHTA and CDR2 is FQGNSA. This CDR3 has 15 residues. The ends were cut back, 5 bases at V and 7 bases at J, with 15 bases in the middle. In this sample, this clonotype turned up a few times. The same data also contributed to another study, on T cells in Graves' hyperthyroidism and ophthalmopathy. That paper adds: If no ophthalmopathy progression occurred within 18 months, Graves' hyperthyroidism was stable. Orbital computed tomography, thyroid ultrasound, serum thyroxine and TRAb, and clinical symptoms together informed the diagnoses. The primer set for the first-round RT-PCR of the TCR CDR3 was HTBI.

This clonotype was sampled from a woman aged 30 to 39 with Graves disease. The specimen was peripheral blood mononuclear cells (PBMCs), collected at new diagnosis, from a patient treated with antithyroid drugs. The rearrangement joins TRBV7-2 to TRBJ1-6; possible D gene TRBD1, 5 bases. The CDR3 nucleotides are TGTGCCAGCAGCGTTTCCGGGACTGAGAATTCACCCCTCCACTTT. This encodes CASSVSGTENSPLHF. The whole variable domain, filled in from reference TRBV7-2 and TRBJ1-6, reads GAGVSQSPSNKVTEKGKDVELRCDPISGHTALYWYRQSLGQGLEFLIYFQGNSAPDKSGLPSDRFSAERTGGSVSTLTIQRTQQEDSAVYLCASSVSGTENSPLHFGNGTRLTVT.